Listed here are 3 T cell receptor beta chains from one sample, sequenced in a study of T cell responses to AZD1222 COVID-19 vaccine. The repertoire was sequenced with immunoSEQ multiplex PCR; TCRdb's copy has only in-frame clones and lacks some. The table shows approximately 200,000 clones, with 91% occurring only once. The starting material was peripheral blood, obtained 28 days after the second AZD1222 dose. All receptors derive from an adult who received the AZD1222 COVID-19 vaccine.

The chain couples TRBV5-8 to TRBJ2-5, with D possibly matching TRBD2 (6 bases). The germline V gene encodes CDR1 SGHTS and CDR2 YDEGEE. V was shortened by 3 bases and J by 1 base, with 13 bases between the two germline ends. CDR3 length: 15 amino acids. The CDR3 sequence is CASSSELGGQETQYF. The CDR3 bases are TGTGCCAGCAGCTCTGAATTGGGAGGCCAAGAGACCCAGTACTTC.

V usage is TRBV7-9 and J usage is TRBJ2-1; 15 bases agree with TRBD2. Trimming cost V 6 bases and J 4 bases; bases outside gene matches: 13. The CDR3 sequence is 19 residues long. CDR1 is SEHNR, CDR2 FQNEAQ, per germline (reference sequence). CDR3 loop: CASSPGRGLAGGGYNEQFF. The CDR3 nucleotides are TGTGCCAGCAGTCCGGGGCGCGGACTAGCGGGAGGGGGGTACAATGAGCAGTTCTTC. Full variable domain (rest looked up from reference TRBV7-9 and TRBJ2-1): DTGVSQNPRHKITKRGQNVTFRCDPISEHNRLYWYRQTLGQGPEFLTYFQNEAQLEKSRLLSDRFSAERPKGSFSTLEIQRTEQGDSAMYLCASSPGRGLAGGGYNEQFFGPGTRLTVL.

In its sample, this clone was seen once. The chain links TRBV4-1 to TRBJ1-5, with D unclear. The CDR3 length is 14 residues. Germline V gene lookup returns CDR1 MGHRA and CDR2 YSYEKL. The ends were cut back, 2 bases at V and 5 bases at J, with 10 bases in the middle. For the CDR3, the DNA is TGCGCCAGCAGCCAATCGAGGTGGGATCAGCCCCAGCATTTT. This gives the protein CASSQSRWDQPQHF.